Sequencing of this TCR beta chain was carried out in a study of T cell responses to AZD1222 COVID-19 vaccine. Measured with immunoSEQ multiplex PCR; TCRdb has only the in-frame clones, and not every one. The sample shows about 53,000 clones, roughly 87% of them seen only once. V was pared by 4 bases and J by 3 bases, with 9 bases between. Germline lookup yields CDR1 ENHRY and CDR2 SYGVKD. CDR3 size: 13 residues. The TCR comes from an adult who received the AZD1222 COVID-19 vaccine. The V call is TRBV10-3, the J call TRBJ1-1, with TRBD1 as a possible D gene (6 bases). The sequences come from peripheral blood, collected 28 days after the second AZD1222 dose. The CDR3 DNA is TGTGCCATCAGTGGGGGGACACACACTGAAGCTTTCTTT. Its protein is CAISGGTHTEAFF.